The clone carrying this TCR beta chain was observed many times. Its antigen is unknown. A library of TCRbeta sequences, prepared with unique molecular identifiers, was generated. Using its own MiXCR run on the PCR reads, TCRdb lists one record per CDR3 protein. Of roughly 220,000 distinct CDR3 sequences in the sample, about 8.2% were seen once. The CDR3 consists of 13 residues. Trimming removed 6 bases at V and 3 bases at J, with 12 bases between. Per the germline V gene, CDR1 is SQVTM and CDR2 is ANQGSEA. The data originate from a study of T-cell reconstitution after alpha-beta-depleted transplantation in children. Whole-study findings and limits: The study reportedly traced alpha-beta T cells about two months after transplant to several hundred expanded graft clones. At day 60, the high TCRbeta diversity found in some patients originated from recipient T cells and thymic progenitors that had survived. By one year post-transplant, T-cell counts and diversity largely arose from T cells that were newly produced.

Sequencing used PBMCs, mostly from graft donor cells, obtained 360 days after TCRalphabeta/CD19-depleted stem cell transplant. The chain is built from TRBV29-1 and TRBJ1-5; D is ambiguous. The receptor's source is a male patient aged 2-15 years who had a stem cell transplant for acute myeloid leukemia, so the T cells may come from the graft donor. The CDR3 DNA reads as TGCAGCGTAGGAGCGCAGGCCAATCAGCCCCAGCATTTT. Protein product: CSVGAQANQPQHF.